Sequencing of this T cell receptor beta chain was carried out in a study of blood T cell repertoires in COVID-19. Clones were sequenced by immunoSEQ multiplex PCR, and TCRdb holds only the in-frame ones, with some missing. The table lists 130,000 or so clones, more than 70% of them singletons, with 3% to 4% in the top ten. Germline V gene data show CDR1 as MDHEN and CDR2 as SYDVKM. The V segment lost 7 bases and the J segment 3 bases; nucleotides outside the gene matches: 6. This CDR3 comprises 14 residues. The rearrangement joins TRBV28 to TRBJ2-7; 10 positions match TRBD1. The clonotype comes from a man aged 55 to 70 with acute or convalescent COVID-19. The sequencing sample was made of peripheral blood. CDR3 sequence (DNA): TGTGCCAGCACCACCGGGACAGGGGTCTACGAGCAGTACTTC. Amino acids: CASTTGTGVYEQYF.